This is a list of T cell receptor beta chains from one sample in a study of CD8+ T cells in alopecia areata. Only in-frame clones appear in the TCRdb table, and some are missing; sequencing was by immunoSEQ multiplex PCR. This sample has about 160,000 clones, with roughly 48% found just once. Material for sequencing was CD4+ T cells sorted from blood. All receptors derive from a human donor with alopecia areata. The CDR3 runs from the conserved cysteine through the conserved F or W. Fields, in order: V gene, clone size, J gene, D gene, CDR3 DNA, CDR3 protein. A D gene is named only where the DNA matches it firmly. Size tells how often a clone was seen (once, few, many) or the class of an expanded clone, and some rows leave it out.

TRBV30	-	TRBJ2-1	-	TGTGCCTGGATCTCCCACTCCTTAGCCTACAATGAGCAGTTCTTC	CAWISHSLAYNEQFF
TRBV5-4	-	TRBJ2-5	-	TGTGCCAGCAGCGCCCTCTACCGGGACTACCAAGAGACCCAGTACTTC	CASSALYRDYQETQYF
TRBV5-1	-	TRBJ2-3	-	TGCGCCAGCAGCTTGGGTGGGACGCGAGATACGCAGTATTTT	CASSLGGTRDTQYF
TRBV7-8	-	TRBJ1-5	-	TGTGCCAGCAGCCCGAGGGACAGCAATCAGCCCCAGCATTTT	CASSPRDSNQPQHF
TRBV2	-	TRBJ2-3	TRBD1	TGTGCCAGCAGTGGGGGACAGACAGATACGCAGTATTTT	CASSGGQTDTQYF
TRBV7-3	-	TRBJ2-1	-	TGTGCCAGCAGTTCCGGGGCGGGTGAGCAGTTCTTC	CASSSGAGEQFF
TRBV2	few	TRBJ2-6	TRBD1	TGTGCCAGCGGGACAGGGTTGCCTGGGGCCAACGTCCTGACTTTC	CASGTGLPGANVLTF
TRBV7-2	-	TRBJ2-7	-	TGTGCCAGCAGCTTAGGGCCGCGCGAGCAGTACTTC	CASSLGPREQYF
TRBV5-1	-	TRBJ2-1	-	TGCGCCAGCAGTCCCCTCCAAACCTACAATGAGCAGTTCTTC	CASSPLQTYNEQFF
TRBV5-6	-	TRBJ2-1	-	TGTGCCAGCAGCTTGACAGCCAATGAGCAGTTCTTC	CASSLTANEQFF
TRBV4-1	-	TRBJ2-1	-	TGCGCCAGCAGCCATTCTTATTACAATGAGCAGTTCTTC	CASSHSYYNEQFF
TRBV2	-	TRBJ2-5	-	TGTGCCAGCAGTGTCGAGGCTCTGGAGACCCAGTACTTC	CASSVEALETQYF
TRBV4-1	many	TRBJ1-4	-	TGCGCCAGCAGCCAACAATATGAAAAACTGTTTTTT	CASSQQYEKLFF
TRBV5-4	-	TRBJ2-1	-	TGTGCCAGCAGCCCCGGGGCGGGCAATGAGCAGTTCTTC	CASSPGAGNEQFF
TRBV30	few	TRBJ1-5	-	TGTGCCTGGAGTGTAGGGGGTTTGGGCAATCAGCCCCAGCATTTT	CAWSVGGLGNQPQHF
TRBV7-3	-	TRBJ1-2	-	TGTGCCAGCAGCTTAAAAGTGGGGTCGTCTGGCTACACCTTC	CASSLKVGSSGYTF
TRBV28	-	TRBJ2-1	TRBD2	TGTGCCAGCAGTCCGTACCAGGGACTAGCGGGGGACAATGAGCAGTTCTTC	CASSPYQGLAGDNEQFF
TRBV29-1	-	TRBJ2-1	TRBD2	TGCAGCGTAGCGGGACTAGCGGAACCCTATAATGAGCAGTTCTTC	CSVAGLAEPYNEQFF
TRBV5-1	few	TRBJ2-2	-	TGCGCCAGCAGCTTGGCCGGGACGAACACCGGGGAGCTGTTTTTT	CASSLAGTNTGELFF
TRBV9	few	TRBJ1-2	-	TGTGCCAGCAGCCTATTAGCTCCTAACTATGGCTACACCTTC	CASSLLAPNYGYTF
TRBV28	few	TRBJ1-1	TRBD1	TGTGCCAGCAGTTTATCAGGGGGCTGGAACACTGAAGCTTTCTTT	CASSLSGGWNTEAFF
TRBV29-1	-	TRBJ1-5	-	TGCAGCGCCCGCGGGAGTGACAATCAGCCCCAGCATTTT	CSARGSDNQPQHF
TRBV29-1	-	TRBJ1-2	-	TGCAGCGTTGCGGGGGGGCGGGCCTATGGCTACACCTTC	CSVAGGRAYGYTF
TRBV14	-	TRBJ2-3	-	TGTGCCAGCAGCCAAAGCCCCCAGCGGAGGCCCACAGATACGCAGTATTTT	CASSQSPQRRPTDTQYF
TRBV29-1	-	TRBJ2-3	TRBD2	TGCAGCGTTGTATCTAGCGGGAGACCCACAGATACGCAGTATTTT	CSVVSSGRPTDTQYF
TRBV6-5	-	TRBJ2-1	-	TGTGCCAGCAGTTACTCGGCCAGCAATGAGCAGTTCTTC	CASSYSASNEQFF
TRBV27	-	TRBJ2-4	-	TGTGCCAGCAGTCCCTTCTCGGCCCCTACCAAAAACATTCAGTACTTC	CASSPFSAPTKNIQYF
TRBV4-2	-	TRBJ1-5	-	TGTGCCAGCAGCCAAGCCAACAATCAGCCCCAGCATTTT	CASSQANNQPQHF
TRBV2	-	TRBJ2-5	-	TGTGCCAGCAGGGAAGGTGAAGGGGGGACCCAGTACTTC	CASREGEGGTQYF
TRBV29-1	few	TRBJ2-7	-	TGCAGCGTCCTTCGGGACACTTCCTACGAGCAGTACTTC	CSVLRDTSYEQYF
TRBV30	few	TRBJ1-5	-	TGTGCCTGGAGTGGGACGCGGCGGGGCGATCAGCCCCAGCATTTT	CAWSGTRRGDQPQHF
TRBV30	-	TRBJ2-3	TRBD1	TGTGCCTGGGCTACGGGACAGAGCACAGATACGCAGTATTTT	CAWATGQSTDTQYF
TRBV2	-	TRBJ2-7	TRBD1	TGTGCCAGCAGTGAAAGACAGGGTACAGGTCACGAGCAGTACTTC	CASSERQGTGHEQYF
TRBV5-1	-	TRBJ2-4	-	TGCGCCAGCAGCTCCCGTCAAGAACTAGCCAAAAACATTCAGTACTTC	CASSSRQELAKNIQYF
TRBV5-1	few	TRBJ2-2	-	TGCGCCAGCAGATGGACAGCCGGGGAGCTGTTTTTT	CASRWTAGELFF
TRBV18	-	TRBJ1-6	TRBD1	TGTGCCAGCTCACCTGGACAGGGAGGATCACCCCTCCACTTT	CASSPGQGGSPLHF
TRBV4-1	few	TRBJ2-3	-	TGCGCCAGCAGCTCCCGGACGGACACAGATACGCAGTATTTT	CASSSRTDTDTQYF
TRBV2	-	TRBJ2-3	-	TGTGCCAGCAGTCGAACGACAGATACGCAGTATTTT	CASSRTTDTQYF
TRBV30	-	TRBJ2-1	TRBD2	TGTGCCTGGGGGGGGACTAGCGGGAGGTTCTCCTACAATGAGCAGTTCTTC	CAWGGTSGRFSYNEQFF
TRBV7-9	few	TRBJ2-1	-	TGTGCCAGCAGCGCCTGGACAGATGATGAGCAGTTCTTC	CASSAWTDDEQFF
TRBV4-1	-	TRBJ2-7	-	TGCGCCAGCAGCCAAGATCTCGGGGTGGCCCACGAGCAGTACTTC	CASSQDLGVAHEQYF